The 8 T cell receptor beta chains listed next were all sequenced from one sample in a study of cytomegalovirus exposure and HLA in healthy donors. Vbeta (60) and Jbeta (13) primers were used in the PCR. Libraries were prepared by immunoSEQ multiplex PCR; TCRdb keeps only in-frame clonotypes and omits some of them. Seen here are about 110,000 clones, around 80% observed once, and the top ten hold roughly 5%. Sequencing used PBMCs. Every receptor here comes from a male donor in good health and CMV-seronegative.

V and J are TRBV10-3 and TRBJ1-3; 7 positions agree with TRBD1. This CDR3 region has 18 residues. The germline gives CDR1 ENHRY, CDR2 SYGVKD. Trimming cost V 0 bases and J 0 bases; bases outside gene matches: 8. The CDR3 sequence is CAISESGGGLSSGNTIYF. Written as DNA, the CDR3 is TGTGCCATCAGTGAGTCAGGGGGCGGCCTTAGCTCTGGAAACACCATATATTTT.

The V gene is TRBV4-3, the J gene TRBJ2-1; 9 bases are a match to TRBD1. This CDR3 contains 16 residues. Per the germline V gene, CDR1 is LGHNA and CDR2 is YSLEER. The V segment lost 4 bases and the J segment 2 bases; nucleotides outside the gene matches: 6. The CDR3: CASSPITGGTYNEQFF. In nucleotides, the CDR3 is TGCGCCAGCAGCCCAATAACAGGGGGCACCTACAATGAGCAGTTCTTC.

The CDR3 loop is CATSRGMGGYTEAFF. CDR3 DNA sequence: TGTGCCACCAGCAGAGGAATGGGGGGGTATACTGAAGCTTTCTTT. The chain is built from TRBV15 and TRBJ1-1; possibly TRBD1 for D (5 bases). The CDR3 spans 15 residues. CDR1 is LNHNV, CDR2 YYDKDF, per germline (reference sequence). V gave up 1 base and J gave up 5 bases, with 14 bases separating them.

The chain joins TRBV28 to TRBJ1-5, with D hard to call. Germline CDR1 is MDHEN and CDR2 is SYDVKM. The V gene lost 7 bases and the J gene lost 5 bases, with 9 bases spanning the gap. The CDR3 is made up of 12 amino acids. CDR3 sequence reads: CASTRQDQPQHF. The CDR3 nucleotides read TGTGCCAGCACCAGACAAGATCAGCCCCAGCATTTT.

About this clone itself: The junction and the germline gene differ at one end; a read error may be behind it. CDR3 residues: CTTSSYRNTEAFF. CDR3 bases: TGTACCACCAGCAGTTACAGAAACACTGAAGCTTTCTTT. V is TRBV15 and J is TRBJ1-1; no definite D call. The CDR3 spans 13 residues. The V gene's germline CDR1 is LNHNV and CDR2 YYDKDF (reference sequence).

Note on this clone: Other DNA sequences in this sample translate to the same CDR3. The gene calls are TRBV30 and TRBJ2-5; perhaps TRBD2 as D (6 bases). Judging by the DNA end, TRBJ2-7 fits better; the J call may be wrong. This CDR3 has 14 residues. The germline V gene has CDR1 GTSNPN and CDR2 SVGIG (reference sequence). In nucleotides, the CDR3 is TGTGCCTGGAGTTTTAGCGGAGCCTCCTACGAGCAGTACTTC. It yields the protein CAWSFSGASYEQYF.

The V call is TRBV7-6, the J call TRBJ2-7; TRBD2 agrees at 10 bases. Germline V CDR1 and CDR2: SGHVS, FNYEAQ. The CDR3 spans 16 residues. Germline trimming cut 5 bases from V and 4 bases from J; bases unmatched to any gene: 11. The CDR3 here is CASSSKASGSAYEQYF. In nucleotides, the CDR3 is TGTGCCAGCAGCAGTAAGGCTAGCGGGAGTGCGTACGAGCAGTACTTC.

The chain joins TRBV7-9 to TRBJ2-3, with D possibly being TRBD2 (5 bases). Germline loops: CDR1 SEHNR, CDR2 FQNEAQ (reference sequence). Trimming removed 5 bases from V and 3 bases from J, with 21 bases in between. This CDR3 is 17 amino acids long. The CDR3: CASSTHWTGDTTDTQYF. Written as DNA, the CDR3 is TGTGCCAGCAGCACCCACTGGACCGGGGATACAACAGATACGCAGTATTTT.